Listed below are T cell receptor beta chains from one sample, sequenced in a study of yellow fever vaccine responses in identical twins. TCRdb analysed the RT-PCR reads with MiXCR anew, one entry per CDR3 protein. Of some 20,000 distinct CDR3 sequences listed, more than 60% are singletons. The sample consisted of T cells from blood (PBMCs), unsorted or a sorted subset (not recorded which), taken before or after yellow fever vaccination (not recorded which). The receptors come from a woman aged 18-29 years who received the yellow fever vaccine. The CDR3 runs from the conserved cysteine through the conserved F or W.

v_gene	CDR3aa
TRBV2	CASSNGGAAGETQYF
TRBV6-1	CASSLAGEGDTQYF
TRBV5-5	CASSLSPHSNTGELFF
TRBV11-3	CASSSTGTDTQYF
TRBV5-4	CASSPNRGWNTEAFF
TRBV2	CASSEQQMNTEAFF
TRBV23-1	CASSHYRPEWGQFF
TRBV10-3	CAISESEGAKQFF
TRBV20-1	CSARRYNEQFF
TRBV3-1	CASSLSEPYNEQFF
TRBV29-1	CSVEFGGGYNEQFF
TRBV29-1	CSARNTGELFF
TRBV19	CASSTGVNTEAFF
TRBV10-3	CAISEAVGPGTEAFF
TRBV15	CATSRGDLGGGYTF
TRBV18	CASYGKQASGANVLTF
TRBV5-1	CASSLQDNYEQYF
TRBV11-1	CASSLGVGLANEQFF
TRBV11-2	CASSFMATSGSVQFF
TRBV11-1	CASSPRGAPGTQYF
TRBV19	CASSEGAYTEAFF
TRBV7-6	CASSLGTPGGTDTQYF
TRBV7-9	CASSLAHRYNEQFF
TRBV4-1	CASSPGLAGNYEQYF
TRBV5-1	CASSLRQQSSYNSPLHF
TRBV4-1	CASSPTRGSYEQYF
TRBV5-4	CASSYRLAGAKETQYF
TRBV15	CASSRTGNTEAFF
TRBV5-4	CASSLGPGDTEAFF
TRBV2	CASSDQGAKQPQHF
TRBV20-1	CSAREKTAEAFF
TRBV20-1	CSAKIRSYNEQFF
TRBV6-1	CASSNTGLGSGANVLTF
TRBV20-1	CSAGGGFTSTDTQYF
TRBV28	CASRYRGDEQFF
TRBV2	CASSGLLASLYF
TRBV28	CASSLSGQGLTGANVLTF
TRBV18	CASSPPGTGNTEAFF
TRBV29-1	CSVHTSGGNNEQFF
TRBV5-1	CASSLSGTTYNEQFF
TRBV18	CASSPPGRGAYEQYF
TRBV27	CASSLSKRRGGTGELFF
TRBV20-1	CSARDLSGGAQETQYF
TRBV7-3	CASSPKTGSYEQYF
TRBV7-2	CASSLSGLVNNEQFF
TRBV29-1	CSARTVGPTYEQYF